A single TCR beta chain is shown here with its context. Its antigen remains unknown. This specimen belongs to a study of follicular helper T cells after annual influenza vaccination. Described time point: 2014-2015 season, 7 days after vaccination. Adults were given seasonal inactivated influenza vaccine, and blood CD4 subsets were sorted before and after vaccination. Between about 40 and 100 mL of blood was drawn per time point. Study-wide findings and caveats: Just roughly 9-22% of cells analyzed had recovered productive TCRB sequences.

TCRB was sequenced at Survey level resolution. Some clones are missing from TCRdb's copy, which holds only in-frame ones; the method was immunoSEQ multiplex PCR. The profile shows about 10,000 clones, about 85% of them singletons. Per germline, CDR1 LNHDA and CDR2 SQIVND (reference sequence). This CDR3 contains 15 residues. Trimming removed 2 bases from V and 2 bases from J, with 9 bases in between. This clonotype was sampled from an adult who received the influenza vaccine. The rearrangement links TRBV19 to TRBJ1-4; D gene ambiguous. The sequencing here drew on CXCR5- memory CD4+ T cells sorted from blood, taken 7 days after influenza vaccination. CDR3 in DNA: TGTGCCAGTAGTATACCCCGCGGGACTAATGAAAAACTGTTTTTT. This codes for CASSIPRGTNEKLFF.